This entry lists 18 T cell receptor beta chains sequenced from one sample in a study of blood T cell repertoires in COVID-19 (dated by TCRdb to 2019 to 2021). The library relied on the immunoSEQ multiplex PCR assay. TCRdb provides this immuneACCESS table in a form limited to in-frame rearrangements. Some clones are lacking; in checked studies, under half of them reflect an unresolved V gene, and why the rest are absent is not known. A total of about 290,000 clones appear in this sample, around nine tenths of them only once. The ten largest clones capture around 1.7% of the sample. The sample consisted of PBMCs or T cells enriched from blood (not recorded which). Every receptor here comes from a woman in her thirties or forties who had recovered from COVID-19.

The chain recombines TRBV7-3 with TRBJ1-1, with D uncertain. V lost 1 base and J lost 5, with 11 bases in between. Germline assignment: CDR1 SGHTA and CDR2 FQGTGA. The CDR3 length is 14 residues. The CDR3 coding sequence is TGTGCCAGCAGCTTAAGAGGGTCGAGGACTGAAGCTTTCTTT. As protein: CASSLRGSRTEAFF.

For the CDR3, the DNA is TGTGCCAGCAGTCGACAAGTTAATTCACCCCTCCACTTT. This codes for CASSRQVNSPLHF. This chain uses TRBV27 with TRBJ1-6; D remains unclear. Trimming cost V 5 bases and J 6 bases, with 8 bases left between them. From germline, CDR1 is MNHEY and CDR2 SMNVEV (reference sequence). The CDR3 covers 13 residues.

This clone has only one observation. CDR3 coding DNA: TGTGCCAGCAGCTTAGACACAGGGGCGGAGGGCTACACCTTC. It specifies CASSLDTGAEGYTF. The J gene is TRBJ1-2, the V gene TRBV7-9; the match to TRBD1 covers 7 bases. CDR3 size: 14 residues. Germline V gene sequence: CDR1 SEHNR, CDR2 FQNEAQ (reference sequence). J lost 8 bases, V lost 1 base, and 7 bases had no gene match.

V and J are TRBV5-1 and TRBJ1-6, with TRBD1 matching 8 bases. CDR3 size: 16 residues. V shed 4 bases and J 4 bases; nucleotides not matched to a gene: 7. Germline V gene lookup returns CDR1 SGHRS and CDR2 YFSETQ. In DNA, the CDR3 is TGCGCCAGCAGCCTTCAGGGGGCGAGGTATAATTCACCCCTCCACTTT. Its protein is CASSLQGARYNSPLHF.

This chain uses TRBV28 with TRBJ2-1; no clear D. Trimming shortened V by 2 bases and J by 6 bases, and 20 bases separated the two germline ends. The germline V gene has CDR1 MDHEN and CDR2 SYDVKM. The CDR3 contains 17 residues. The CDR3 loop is CASSLNPVWSGGNEQFF. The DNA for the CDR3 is TGTGCCAGCAGTTTAAACCCCGTGTGGTCGGGTGGCAATGAGCAGTTCTTC.

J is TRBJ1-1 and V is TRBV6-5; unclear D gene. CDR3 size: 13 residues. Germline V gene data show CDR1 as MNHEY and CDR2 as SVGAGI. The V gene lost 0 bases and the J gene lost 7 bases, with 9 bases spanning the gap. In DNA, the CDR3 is TGTGCCAGCAGTTACTCCCTTGTTCGTGAAGCTTTCTTT. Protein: CASSYSLVREAFF.

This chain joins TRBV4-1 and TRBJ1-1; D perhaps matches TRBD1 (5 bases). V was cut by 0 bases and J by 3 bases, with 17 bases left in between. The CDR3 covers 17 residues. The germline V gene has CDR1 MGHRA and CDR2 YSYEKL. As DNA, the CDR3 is TGCGCCAGCAGCCAAGAGTTTTCCAGGGTTGGACACACTGAAGCTTTCTTT. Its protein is CASSQEFSRVGHTEAFF.

CDR3 in DNA: TGTGCCAGCAGCTCCGACAGGGGAGGTTCCTACAATGAGCAGTTCTTC. Protein: CASSSDRGGSYNEQFF. The chain links TRBV7-9 to TRBJ2-1; 8 bases map to TRBD1. J was trimmed by 1 base and V by 4 bases; bases with no gene match: 6. Germline V CDR1 and CDR2: SEHNR, FQNEAQ (reference sequence). The CDR3 is made up of 16 amino acids.

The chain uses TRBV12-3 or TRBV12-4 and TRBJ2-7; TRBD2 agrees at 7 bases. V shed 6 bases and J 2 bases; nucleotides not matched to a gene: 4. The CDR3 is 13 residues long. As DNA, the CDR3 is TGTGCCAGCAGGGCGGGACTAACCTACGAGCAGTACTTC. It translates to CASRAGLTYEQYF.

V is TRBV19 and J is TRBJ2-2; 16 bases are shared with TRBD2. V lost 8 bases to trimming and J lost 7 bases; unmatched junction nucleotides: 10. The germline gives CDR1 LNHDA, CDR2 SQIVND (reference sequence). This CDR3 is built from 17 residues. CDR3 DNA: TGTGCCAGTTCCCCGGGACTAGCGGGAGGGCGCATCGGGGAGCTGTTTTTT. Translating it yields CASSPGLAGGRIGELFF.

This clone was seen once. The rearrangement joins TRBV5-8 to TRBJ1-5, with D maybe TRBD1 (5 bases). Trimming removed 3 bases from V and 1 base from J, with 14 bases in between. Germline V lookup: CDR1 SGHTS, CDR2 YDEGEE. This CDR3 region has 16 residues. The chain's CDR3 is CASSSPAGTSNQPQHF. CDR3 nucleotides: TGTGCCAGCAGCTCCCCCGCGGGGACGAGCAATCAGCCCCAGCATTTT.

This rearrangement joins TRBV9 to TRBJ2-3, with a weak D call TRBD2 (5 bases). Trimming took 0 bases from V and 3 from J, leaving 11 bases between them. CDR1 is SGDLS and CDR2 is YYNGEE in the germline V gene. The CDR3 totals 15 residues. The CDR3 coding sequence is TGTGCCAGCAGCGTAGTCGAGGGATGGACAGATACGCAGTATTTT. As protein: CASSVVEGWTDTQYF.

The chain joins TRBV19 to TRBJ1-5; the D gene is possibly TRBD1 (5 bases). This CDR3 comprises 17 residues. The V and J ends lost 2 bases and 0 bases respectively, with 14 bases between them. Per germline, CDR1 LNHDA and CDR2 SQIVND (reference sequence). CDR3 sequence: CASSIRGRATSNQPQHF. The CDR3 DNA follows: TGTGCCAGTAGTATACGAGGCAGGGCGACTAGCAATCAGCCCCAGCATTTT. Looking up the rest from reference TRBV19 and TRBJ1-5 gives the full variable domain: DGGITQSPKYLFRKEGQNVTLSCEQNLNHDAMYWYRQDPGQGLRLIYYSQIVNDFQKGDIAEGYSVSREKKESFPLTVTSAQKNPTAFYLCASSIRGRATSNQPQHFGDGTRLSIL.

CDR3 nucleotides: TGTGCCAGCAGTGAATCCGACATTTTACCTGAAGCTTTCTTT. Translated: CASSESDILPEAFF. The chain is built from TRBV6-1 and TRBJ1-1; D is unresolved. The germline CDR1 and CDR2 sequences are MNHNS and SASEGT. The V end lost 2 bases, the J end lost 6 bases, and 13 bases lay between the germline ends. The CDR3 loop spans 14 amino acids.

This CDR3 is CASSPVAGEVTGELFF. The CDR3 region has the DNA TGTGCCAGCAGCCCCGTAGCGGGAGAGGTGACCGGGGAGCTGTTTTTT. V and J are TRBV7-9 and TRBJ2-2, with TRBD2 identical over 9 bases. CDR3 length equals 16 residues. Per the germline V gene, CDR1 is SEHNR and CDR2 is FQNEAQ (reference sequence). V was pared by 5 bases and J by 5 bases, with 9 bases of the junction left unmatched.

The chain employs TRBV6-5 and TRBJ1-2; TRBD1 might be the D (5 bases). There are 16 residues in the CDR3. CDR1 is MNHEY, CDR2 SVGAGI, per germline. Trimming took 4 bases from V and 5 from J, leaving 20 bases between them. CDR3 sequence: CASSSIFLGGEYGYTF. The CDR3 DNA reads TGTGCCAGCAGTTCGATCTTTTTGGGGGGGGAGTATGGCTACACCTTC.

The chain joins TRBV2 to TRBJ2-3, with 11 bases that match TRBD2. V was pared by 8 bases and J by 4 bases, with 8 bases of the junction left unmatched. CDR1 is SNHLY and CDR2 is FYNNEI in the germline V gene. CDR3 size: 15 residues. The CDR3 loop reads CASPTGSGRADTQYF. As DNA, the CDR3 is TGTGCCAGCCCGACGGGTAGCGGGAGGGCAGATACGCAGTATTTT.

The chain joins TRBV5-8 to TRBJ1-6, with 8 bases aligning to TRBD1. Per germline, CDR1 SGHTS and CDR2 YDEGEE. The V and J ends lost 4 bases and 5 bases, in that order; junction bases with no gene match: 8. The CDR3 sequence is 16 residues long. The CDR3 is CASSPYRGMDNSPLHF. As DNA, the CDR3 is TGTGCCAGCAGCCCCTACAGGGGGATGGATAATTCACCCCTCCACTTT.